These 30 T cell receptor beta chains originate from one sample sequenced in a study of T cell responses to AZD1222 COVID-19 vaccine. The table came from immunoSEQ multiplex PCR; TCRdb's copy has only in-frame clones and leaves some out. The top ten clones hold more than 12% of a sample with some 64,000 clones, around three quarters of them seen once. The sample consisted of peripheral blood, taken on day 0 of AZD1222 vaccination. All receptors derive from an adult in good health.

The rearrangement uses TRBV18 and TRBJ1-2; perhaps TRBD1 as D (6 bases). Trimming took 2 bases from V and 1 from J, leaving 11 bases between them. The germline V gene encodes CDR1 KGHSH and CDR2 LQKENI. The CDR3 totals 15 residues. The CDR3 here is CASSPVQGDNYGYTF. CDR3 DNA: TGTGCCAGCTCACCAGTACAGGGAGATAACTATGGCTACACCTTC. Based on the CDR3 plus reference TRBV18 and TRBJ1-2, the full variable domain is NAGVMQNPRHLVRRRGQEARLRCSPMKGHSHVYWYRQLPEEGLKFMVYLQKENIIDESGMPKERFSAEFPKEGPSILRIQQVVRGDSAAYFCASSPVQGDNYGYTFGSGTRLTVV.

This rearrangement joins TRBV7-7 to TRBJ1-5; the D gene is possibly TRBD1 (6 bases). This CDR3 contains 14 residues. The germline V gene has CDR1 SSHAT and CDR2 FNYEAQ (reference sequence). The CDR3, as DNA: TGTGCTAGCCTGCCGGGGGGCGGCCATCAGCCCCAGCATTTT. Protein: CASLPGGGHQPQHF.

The V call is TRBV4-3, the J call TRBJ2-7; D is uncertain. The CDR3 sequence is 14 residues long. The V end was cut by 0 bases, the J end by 0 bases, with 6 bases between. The V gene's germline CDR1 is LGHNA and CDR2 YSLEER. CDR3 amino acids: CASSQELSSYEQYF. The DNA for the CDR3 is TGCGCCAGCAGCCAAGAATTGAGCTCCTACGAGCAGTACTTC.

The CDR3 region is CASSPGQGAGGYTF. For the CDR3, the DNA is TGTGCCAGCAGCCCGGGACAGGGGGCTGGTGGCTACACCTTC. This chain joins TRBV13 and TRBJ1-2, with 12 bases aligning to TRBD1. The CDR3 consists of 14 residues. Germline V gene sequence: CDR1 PRHDT, CDR2 FYEKMQ (reference sequence). J gave up 7 bases and V 5 bases, and 5 bases lay outside the gene matches.

This rearrangement joins TRBV28 to TRBJ2-5, with no clear D. CDR3 length: 14 residues. The germline CDR1 and CDR2 sequences are MDHEN and SYDVKM. The germline V and J ends were trimmed by 2 bases and 0 bases, with 7 bases remaining between them. This CDR3 reads CASSLTRNQETQYF. CDR3 DNA: TGTGCCAGCAGTTTAACACGAAACCAAGAGACCCAGTACTTC.

J is TRBJ2-2 and V is TRBV9; D call uncertain. The V and J ends lost 4 bases and 4 bases respectively, with 17 bases between them. The CDR3 is 16 amino acids. Germline values: CDR1 SGDLS, CDR2 YYNGEE. The CDR3 reads CASSPKWGLGTGELFF. The CDR3 DNA sequence: TGTGCCAGCAGCCCCAAGTGGGGATTAGGCACCGGGGAGCTGTTTTTT. The full variable domain, in which reference TRBV9 and TRBJ2-2 provide the parts outside the CDR3, is DSGVTQTPKHLITATGQRVTLRCSPRSGDLSVYWYQQSLDQGLQFLIQYYNGEERAKGNILERFSAQQFPDLHSELNLSSLELGDSALYFCASSPKWGLGTGELFFGEGSRLTVL.

The chain recombines TRBV18 with TRBJ2-1; the D gene is possibly TRBD2 (6 bases). Germline V gene data show CDR1 as KGHSH and CDR2 as LQKENI. The CDR3 is 16 amino acids. Trimming stripped 0 bases from V and 1 base from J, with 10 bases between. The CDR3 DNA reads TGTGCCAGCTCACCACCGGGCGGGGTGTCCTACAATGAGCAGTTCTTC. This codes for CASSPPGGVSYNEQFF.

The chain recombines TRBV14 with TRBJ1-6, with a weak D call TRBD1 (6 bases). V was shortened by 2 bases and J by 0 bases, with 14 bases between the two germline ends. This CDR3 is 18 amino acids long. Germline loops: CDR1 SGHDN, CDR2 FVKESK. CDR3 residues: CASSQNRVSTSYNSPLHF. CDR3 coding DNA: TGTGCCAGCAGCCAAAACAGGGTCTCCACCTCCTATAATTCACCCCTCCACTTT.

The rearrangement links TRBV6-4 to TRBJ1-6; 9 bases agree with TRBD1. The germline CDR1 and CDR2 sequences are MRHNA and SNTAGT. The CDR3 runs to 20 residues. Losses at the gene ends were 7 bases for V and 5 bases for J; bases not matched to a gene: 21. The CDR3 sequence: CASIREGDREGREHNSPLHF. The CDR3, as DNA: TGTGCCAGCATCCGTGAGGGGGACAGGGAAGGAAGGGAACATAATTCACCCCTCCACTTT.

The chain uses TRBV5-4 and TRBJ2-5; 8 bases fit TRBD1. Germline V gives CDR1 SGHNT, CDR2 YYREEE (reference sequence). The CDR3 contains 15 residues. The V and J ends lost 4 bases and 0 bases, in that order; junction bases with no gene match: 5. DNA of the CDR3: TGTGCCAGCAGCCCACAGACAGGGGACCAAGAGACCCAGTACTTC. Encoded protein: CASSPQTGDQETQYF.

In this sample, this clone turned up a few times. The V and J genes are TRBV5-1 and TRBJ1-2, with a tentative D call TRBD1 (6 bases). V lost 4 bases to trimming and J lost 8 bases, with 21 bases between them. The germline V gene encodes CDR1 SGHRS and CDR2 YFSETQ. CDR3 length: 15 amino acids. The CDR3 region is CASSLPGGPNGGYTF. The CDR3 coding sequence is TGCGCCAGCAGCCTCCCGGGGGGCCCAAACGGAGGCTACACCTTC.

This clone was seen only a few times. CDR3 loop: CASSVGNNEQFF. In nucleotides, the CDR3 is TGTGCCAGCAGCGTGGGGAACAATGAGCAGTTCTTC. The chain combines TRBV9 with TRBJ2-1; D is undetermined. With 2 bases removed from V and 5 bases from J, the gap between germline ends came to 5 bases. This CDR3 contains 12 residues. Germline CDR1 reads SGDLS; CDR2 reads YYNGEE. Full variable domain (remainder filled in from reference TRBV9 and TRBJ2-1): DSGVTQTPKHLITATGQRVTLRCSPRSGDLSVYWYQQSLDQGLQFLIQYYNGEERAKGNILERFSAQQFPDLHSELNLSSLELGDSALYFCASSVGNNEQFFGPGTRLTVL.

There are a few counts of this clone. The rearrangement links TRBV5-1 to TRBJ2-3; D ambiguous. V lost 4 bases and J 4 bases, leaving 10 bases between the germline ends. This CDR3 has 13 residues. CDR1 and CDR2 (germline): SGHRS, YFSETQ. The CDR3 loop is CASSMVVADTQYF. The CDR3 DNA reads TGCGCCAGCAGCATGGTCGTAGCAGATACGCAGTATTTT. Full variable domain (missing parts from reference TRBV5-1 and TRBJ2-3): KAGVTQTPRYLIKTRGQQVTLSCSPISGHRSVSWYQQTPGQGLQFLFEYFSETQRNKGNFPGRFSGRQFSNSRSEMNVSTLELGDSALYLCASSMVVADTQYFGPGTRLTVL.

In this sample, this clone turned up once. This same CDR3 is encoded by further DNA sequences in the sample. V and J are TRBV9 and TRBJ1-2; no clear D. This CDR3 spans 12 amino acids. V shed 0 bases and J shed 9 bases, with 9 bases lying between them. The germline V gene has CDR1 SGDLS and CDR2 YYNGEE. CDR3 DNA: TGTGCCAGCAGCGTAGGAAACGGGCGCTACACCTTC. Protein: CASSVGNGRYTF.

The chain joins TRBV24-1 to TRBJ1-5; D ambiguous. Germline-derived CDR1 and CDR2 are KGHDR and SFDVKD. This CDR3 has 14 residues. V was trimmed by 4 bases and J by 4 bases, leaving 10 bases between them. This CDR3 reads CATSELGENQPQHF. The CDR3 region has the DNA TGTGCCACCAGTGAGCTCGGGGAAAATCAGCCCCAGCATTTT.

The chain combines TRBV5-6 with TRBJ2-1; perhaps TRBD2 as D (5 bases). The CDR3 is 14 amino acids. Looked up from germline, CDR1 is SGHDT and CDR2 is YYEEEE. V lost 3 bases to trimming and J lost 2 bases, with 9 bases between them. In DNA form, the CDR3 reads TGTGCCAGCAGCTCGCGGGTTGCCTACAATGAGCAGTTCTTC. Encoded protein: CASSSRVAYNEQFF.

This sequence joins TRBV11-1 and TRBJ2-7; TRBD1 aligns across 10 bases. After removal of 5 bases from V and 4 bases from J, the junction contained 8 bases not matched to a gene. Germline CDR1 is SGHAT and CDR2 is FQDESV (reference sequence). There are 15 residues in the CDR3. The CDR3 bases are TGTGCCAGCAGCAATAGTGACAGGGGGCCTTACGAGCAGTACTTC. This codes for CASSNSDRGPYEQYF.

The gene calls are TRBV7-2 and TRBJ1-2; D unresolved. Trimming cost V 0 bases and J 4 bases, with 12 bases left between them. Germline loops: CDR1 SGHTA, CDR2 FQGNSA. CDR3 size: 15 residues. CDR3 DNA sequence: TGTGCCAGCAGCTTAGCCGATGTTCACCTCTATGGCTACACCTTC. It is translated as CASSLADVHLYGYTF.

This rearrangement joins TRBV28 to TRBJ1-2, with a tentative D call TRBD1 (5 bases). With 10 bases removed from V and 4 bases from J, the gap between germline ends came to 16 bases. The CDR3 loop spans 13 amino acids. Germline assignment: CDR1 MDHEN and CDR2 SYDVKM. CDR3 loop: CATPRFGGYGYTF. CDR3 bases: TGTGCCACCCCCCGGTTTGGGGGCTATGGCTACACCTTC.

The CDR3: CASSPVRDGANVLTF. The CDR3 DNA reads as TGTGCCAGCAGCCCCGTTAGGGATGGGGCCAACGTCCTGACTTTC. The chain has TRBV9 and TRBJ2-6; D unclear. The CDR3 loop spans 15 amino acids. Germline V gene lookup returns CDR1 SGDLS and CDR2 YYNGEE. V lost 4 bases to trimming and J lost 3 bases, with 11 bases between them.

The V and J genes are TRBV5-1 and TRBJ2-5, with TRBD1 as a possible D gene (5 bases). Trimming removed 0 bases at V and 4 bases at J, with 16 bases between. Germline assignment: CDR1 SGHRS and CDR2 YFSETQ. The CDR3 totals 16 residues. The chain's CDR3 is CASSLGSQGRAETQYF. CDR3 coding DNA: TGCGCCAGCAGCTTGGGTTCGCAGGGAAGGGCAGAGACCCAGTACTTC.

This clone was counted a few times. The CDR3 protein is CATLAKNIQYF. The CDR3 DNA reads as TGTGCCACCTTAGCCAAAAACATTCAGTACTTC. The gene calls are TRBV2 and TRBJ2-4; no definite D call. The CDR3 loop spans 11 amino acids. Germline V CDR1 and CDR2: SNHLY, FYNNEI. Trimming pared 10 bases from V and 0 bases from J, leaving 4 bases between.

Only one count was recorded for this clone. The CDR3 DNA sequence: TGTGCCAGCTCTTCGAAGAACAATCAGCCCCAGCATTTT. This encodes CASSSKNNQPQHF. The rearrangement joins TRBV6-5 to TRBJ1-5; unclear D gene. The CDR3 runs 13 residues. V was clipped by 8 bases and J by 3 bases, with 11 bases between them. Germline CDR1 and CDR2: MNHEY and SVGAGI.

The chain couples TRBV14 to TRBJ1-2; D possibly corresponds to TRBD1 (6 bases). The germline V gene has CDR1 SGHDN and CDR2 FVKESK. The CDR3 is 16 amino acids. V was clipped by 4 bases and J by 4 bases, with 19 bases between them. The CDR3: CASSPLGGASGYGYTF. In nucleotides, the CDR3 is TGTGCCAGCAGCCCCCTAGGGGGGGCATCAGGCTATGGCTACACCTTC.

V gene TRBV29-1 combines with J gene TRBJ1-2; D may be TRBD1 (5 bases). The CDR3 extends over 10 amino acids. Trimming shortened V by 3 bases and J by 8 bases, and 7 bases separated the two germline ends. The V gene's germline CDR1 is SQVTM and CDR2 ANQGSEA. The CDR3 DNA sequence: TGCAGCGTTGAGGACAACGGCTACACCTTC. Its protein is CSVEDNGYTF.

The chain recombines TRBV19 with TRBJ2-3; 10 bases agree with TRBD2. The CDR3 runs to 15 residues. Germline CDR1 and CDR2: LNHDA and SQIVND (reference sequence). Losses at the gene ends were 2 bases for V and 5 bases for J; bases not matched to a gene: 4. The CDR3 DNA reads as TGTGCCAGTAGTATACTCGGACTAGCGGAAGATACGCAGTATTTT. It encodes CASSILGLAEDTQYF.

The chain employs TRBV3-1 (or the pseudogene TRBV3-2) and TRBJ1-2, with D perhaps matching TRBD1 (6 bases). Germline V gene lookup returns CDR1 LGHDT and CDR2 YNNKEL (reference sequence). This CDR3 comprises 13 residues. Trimming pared 1 base from V and 8 bases from J, leaving 11 bases between. The CDR3 sequence is CASSQGQGWGYTF. The CDR3 DNA is TGTGCCAGCAGCCAAGGCCAGGGGTGGGGCTACACCTTC.

This chain uses TRBV6-1 with TRBJ1-2; possible D gene TRBD1, 5 bases. V was clipped by 3 bases and J by 7 bases, with 12 bases between them. This CDR3 region has 13 residues. CDR1 and CDR2 from the germline V gene are MNHNS and SASEGT. The CDR3 bases are TGTGCCAGCAGTGATAGGCAGGGACCTGGCTACACCTTC. Its translation is CASSDRQGPGYTF.

A single count supports this clone. In DNA, the CDR3 is TGTGCCAGCAGCACAGGGGTACTGGGGGAGCAGTACTTC. Amino acids: CASSTGVLGEQYF. This chain links TRBV7-2 with TRBJ2-7, with TRBD1 identical over 7 bases. Losses at the gene ends were 5 bases for V and 7 bases for J; bases not matched to a gene: 8. CDR1 is SGHTA and CDR2 is FQGNSA in the germline V gene. The CDR3 covers 13 residues.

The chain carries TRBV11-2 and TRBJ1-1; D ambiguous. The CDR3 totals 13 residues. Trimming took off 4 bases at V and 0 bases at J, with 6 bases between the two ends. Germline V gene sequence: CDR1 SGHAT, CDR2 FQNNGV. CDR3 region: CASSSELNTEAFF. The CDR3, as DNA: TGTGCCAGCAGCTCGGAACTGAACACTGAAGCTTTCTTT.